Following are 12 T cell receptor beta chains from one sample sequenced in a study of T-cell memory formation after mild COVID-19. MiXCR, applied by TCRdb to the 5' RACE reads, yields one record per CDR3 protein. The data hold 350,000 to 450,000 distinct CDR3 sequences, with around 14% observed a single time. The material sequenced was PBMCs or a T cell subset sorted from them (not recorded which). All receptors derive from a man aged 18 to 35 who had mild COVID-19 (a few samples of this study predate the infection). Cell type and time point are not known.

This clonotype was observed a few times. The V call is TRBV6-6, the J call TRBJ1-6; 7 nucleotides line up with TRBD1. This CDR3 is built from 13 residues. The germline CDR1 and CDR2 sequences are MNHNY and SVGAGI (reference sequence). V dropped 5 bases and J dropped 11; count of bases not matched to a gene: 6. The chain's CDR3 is CASSNPDRTPLHF. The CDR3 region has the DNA TGTGCCAGCAGTAACCCGGACAGGACACCCCTCCACTTT.

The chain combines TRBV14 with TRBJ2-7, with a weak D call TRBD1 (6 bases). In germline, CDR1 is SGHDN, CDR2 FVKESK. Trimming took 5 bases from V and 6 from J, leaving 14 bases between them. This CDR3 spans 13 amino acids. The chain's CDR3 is CASSFTGYREQYF. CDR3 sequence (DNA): TGTGCCAGCAGCTTCACAGGGTACCGCGAGCAGTACTTC.

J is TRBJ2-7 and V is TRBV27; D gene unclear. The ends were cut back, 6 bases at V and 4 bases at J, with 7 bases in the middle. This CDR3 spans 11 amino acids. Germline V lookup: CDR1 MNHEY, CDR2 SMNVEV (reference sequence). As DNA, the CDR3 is TGTGCCAGCAGCAATGGGTACGAGCAGTACGTC. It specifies CASSNGYEQYV.

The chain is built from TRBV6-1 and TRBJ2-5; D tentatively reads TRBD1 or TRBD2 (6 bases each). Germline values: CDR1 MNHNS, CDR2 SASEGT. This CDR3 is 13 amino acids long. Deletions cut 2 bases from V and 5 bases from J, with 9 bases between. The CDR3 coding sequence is TGTGCCAGCAGTGAATTGGGGGGCGAGACCCAGTACTTC. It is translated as CASSELGGETQYF.

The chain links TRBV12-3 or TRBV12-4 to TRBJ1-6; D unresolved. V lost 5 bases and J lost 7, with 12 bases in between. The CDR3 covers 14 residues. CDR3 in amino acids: CASSPDGRNSPLHF. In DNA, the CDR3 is TGTGCCAGCAGTCCTGACGGGAGAAATTCACCCCTCCACTTT.

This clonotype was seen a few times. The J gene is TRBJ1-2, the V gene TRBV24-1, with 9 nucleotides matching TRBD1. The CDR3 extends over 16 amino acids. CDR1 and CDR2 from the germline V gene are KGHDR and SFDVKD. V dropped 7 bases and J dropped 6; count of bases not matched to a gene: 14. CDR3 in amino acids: CATRAGGQGMENGYTF. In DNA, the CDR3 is TGTGCCACCAGAGCTGGGGGACAGGGTATGGAAAATGGCTACACCTTC.

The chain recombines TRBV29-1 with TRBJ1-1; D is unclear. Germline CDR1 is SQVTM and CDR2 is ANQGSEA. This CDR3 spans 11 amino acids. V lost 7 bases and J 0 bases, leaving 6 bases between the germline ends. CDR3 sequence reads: CSAGLNTEAFF. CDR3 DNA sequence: TGCAGCGCGGGCCTGAACACTGAAGCTTTCTTT.

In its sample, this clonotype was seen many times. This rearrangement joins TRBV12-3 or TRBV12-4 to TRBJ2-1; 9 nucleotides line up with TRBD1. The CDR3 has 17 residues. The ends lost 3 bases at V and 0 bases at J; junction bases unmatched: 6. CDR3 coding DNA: TGTGCCAGCAGTTTGGGACAGGGCCCCTACTCCTACAATGAGCAGTTCTTC. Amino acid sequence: CASSLGQGPYSYNEQFF.

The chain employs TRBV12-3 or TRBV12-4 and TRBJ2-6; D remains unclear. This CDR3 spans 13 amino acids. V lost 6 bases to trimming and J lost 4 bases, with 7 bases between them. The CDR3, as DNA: TGTGCCAGCAGGCGAGGCGGGGCCAACGTCCTGACTTTC. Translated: CASRRGGANVLTF.

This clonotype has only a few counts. CDR3 sequence reads: CASSPPGQTSYEQYF. Written as DNA, the CDR3 is TGCGCCAGCAGCCCCCCGGGACAGACTTCTTACGAGCAGTACTTC. The chain carries TRBV5-1 and TRBJ2-7; 7 bases fit TRBD1. Germline loops: CDR1 SGHRS, CDR2 YFSETQ. V trimming: 4 bases; J trimming: 4 bases; junction bases outside the gene matches: 11. The CDR3 covers 15 residues.

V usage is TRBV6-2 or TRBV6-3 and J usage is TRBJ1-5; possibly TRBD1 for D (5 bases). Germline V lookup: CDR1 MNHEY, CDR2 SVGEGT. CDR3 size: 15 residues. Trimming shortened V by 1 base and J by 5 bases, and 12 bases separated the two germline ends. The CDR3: CASSYFGRGYQPQHF. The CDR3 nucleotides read TGTGCCAGCAGTTACTTCGGGAGGGGCTATCAGCCCCAGCATTTT.

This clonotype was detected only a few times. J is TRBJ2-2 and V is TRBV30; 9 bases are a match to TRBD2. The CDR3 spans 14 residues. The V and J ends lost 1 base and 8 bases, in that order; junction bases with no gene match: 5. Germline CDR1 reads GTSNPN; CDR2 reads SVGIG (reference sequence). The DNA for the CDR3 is TGTGCCTGGAGTGAAATAGCGGGGGCTGGGGAGCTGTTTTTT. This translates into CAWSEIAGAGELFF.